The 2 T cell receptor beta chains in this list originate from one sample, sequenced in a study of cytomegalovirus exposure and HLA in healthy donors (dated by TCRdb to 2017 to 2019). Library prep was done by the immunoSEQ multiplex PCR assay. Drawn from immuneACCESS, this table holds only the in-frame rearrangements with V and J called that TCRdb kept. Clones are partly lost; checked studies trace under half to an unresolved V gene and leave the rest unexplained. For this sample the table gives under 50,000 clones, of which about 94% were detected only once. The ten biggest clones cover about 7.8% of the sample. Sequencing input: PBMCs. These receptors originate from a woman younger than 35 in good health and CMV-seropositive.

DNA for the CDR3: TGTGCCAGCAGCCATCTAGCAAGGGACAGGGCCTACGAGCAGTACTTC. It encodes CASSHLARDRAYEQYF. The chain carries TRBV7-9 and TRBJ2-7; the match to TRBD1 covers 9 bases. V dropped 5 bases and J dropped 2; count of bases not matched to a gene: 10. This CDR3 spans 16 amino acids. Looked up from germline, CDR1 is SEHNR and CDR2 is FQNEAQ (reference sequence).

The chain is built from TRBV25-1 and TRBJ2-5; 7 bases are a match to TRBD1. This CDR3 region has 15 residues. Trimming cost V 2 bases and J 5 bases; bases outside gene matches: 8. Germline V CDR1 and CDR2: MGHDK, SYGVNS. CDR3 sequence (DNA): TGTGCCAGCAGTGAACAGGGACAGCGGTCCGAGACCCAGTACTTC. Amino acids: CASSEQGQRSETQYF.